This is a list of T cell receptor beta chains from one sample in a study of blood T cells in healthy people across ages. TCRdb reprocessed the 5' RACE reads with MiXCR, giving one entry per CDR3 protein. The data hold roughly 1,700,000 distinct CDR3 sequences, with roughly 27% observed a single time. The sample consisted of blood. These receptors all stem from a woman aged 25-40 years in good health. The CDR3 runs from the conserved cysteine through the conserved F or W. The D gene is left open where the match is weak. The size entry is marked missing in some rows and otherwise reads once, few, many or a size class.

v_call	j_call	clone_size	d_call	cdr3_nt	cdr3_aa
TRBV5-4	TRBJ2-7	once	TRBD2	TGTGCCAGCAGAAAAGCGGGGGGGCACTACGAGCAGTACTTC	CASRKAGGHYEQYF
TRBV21-1	TRBJ2-2	NA	NA	TGTGCCCCCAGCAATATGGACCCGGGACAGAACACCGGGGAGCTGTTTTTT	CAPSNMDPGQNTGELFF
TRBV6-1	TRBJ1-5	NA	NA	TGTGCCAGCAACCTAACCCCCGATGCGGCTCAGCCCCAGCATTTT	CASNLTPDAAQPQHF
TRBV2	TRBJ2-3	NA	TRBD2	TGTGCCAGCAGACTCCGGACTAGCGGGATTCAAGATACGCAGTATTTT	CASRLRTSGIQDTQYF
TRBV6-1	TRBJ1-6	NA	NA	TGTGCCAGCAGTGAAGAAGAGGGTGTACCCCTCCACTTT	CASSEEEGVPLHF
TRBV27	TRBJ1-1	NA	NA	TGTGCCAGCTCCGTAGGGGCACACACTGAAGCTTTCTTT	CASSVGAHTEAFF
TRBV4-3	TRBJ2-1	many	NA	TGCGCCAGCAGCCAATCACTAGGACGGTCCAATGAGCAGTTCTTC	CASSQSLGRSNEQFF
TRBV10-3	TRBJ1-5	once	NA	TGTGCCATCTCGGATGGGGCTGTAAACAATCAGCCCCAGAATTTT	CAISDGAVNNQPQNF
TRBV10-2	TRBJ2-7	many	NA	TGCGCCAGCAGTGACTCGGGGGGCGGTTACGAGCAGTACTTC	CASSDSGGGYEQYF
TRBV3-1	TRBJ1-1	NA	TRBD1	TGTGCCAGCAGCCAACATGACAGGGCGACTGAAGCTTTCTTT	CASSQHDRATEAFF
TRBV28	TRBJ2-7	NA	TRBD2	TGTGCCAGCAGTGGTATGGCGGGGGGCTACGAGCAGTACTTC	CASSGMAGGYEQYF
TRBV28	TRBJ2-6	NA	NA	TGTGCCAGCAGGCATTTCTCTGGGGCCAACGTCCTGACTTTC	CASRHFSGANVLTF
TRBV3-1	TRBJ2-7	NA	TRBD1	TGTGCCAGCAGCCGCCGAGGGACAGACGAGCAGTACTTC	CASSRRGTDEQYF
TRBV6-6	TRBJ2-7	NA	NA	TGTGCCAGCAGAGAGAGGTACTTC	CASRERYF
TRBV5-5	TRBJ2-3	NA	TRBD1	TGTGCCAGCAGCCCCGGCGGACAGGGGTACATGACAGATACGCAGTATTTT	CASSPGGQGYMTDTQYF
TRBV6-5	TRBJ1-1	few	NA	TGTGCCAGCAGTTCGGATAGGGTGGGCACTGAAGCTTTCTTT	CASSSDRVGTEAFF
TRBV6-5	TRBJ2-1	NA	TRBD2	TGTGCCAGCAGAACCGGGACTAGTCTTCTCAATGAGCAGTTCTTC	CASRTGTSLLNEQFF
TRBV5-1	TRBJ2-1	NA	NA	TGCGCCAGCAGCTTACCGCCGGGCGATGAGCAGTTCTTC	CASSLPPGDEQFF
TRBV20-1	TRBJ2-1	NA	TRBD2	TGCAGTGGCCTAGCGGGATTGAATGAGCAGTTCTTC	CSGLAGLNEQFF
TRBV27	TRBJ2-1	few	NA	TGTGCCACCAAACTGACTTACTACAATGAGCAGTTCTTC	CATKLTYYNEQFF
TRBV6-1	TRBJ1-2	NA	NA	TGTGCCAGCAGTGAAGATAGGGGAGAGTATGGCTACACCTTC	CASSEDRGEYGYTF
TRBV5-1	TRBJ1-2	NA	NA	TGCGCCAGCAGCTCGAGCGGACCGAAACTCAACTATGGCTACACCTTC	CASSSSGPKLNYGYTF
TRBV7-9	TRBJ1-1	NA	NA	TGTGCCAGCAGCTATCCTAACACTGAAGCTTTCTTT	CASSYPNTEAFF
TRBV5-5	TRBJ2-3	NA	TRBD1	TGTGCCAGCAGCTTGCGGACAGGGCGAAGCGATACGCAGTATTTT	CASSLRTGRSDTQYF
TRBV3-1	TRBJ2-5	few	NA	TGTGCCAGCATTCCACCGGGTCCTGAGAAGACCCAGTACTTC	CASIPPGPEKTQYF
TRBV4-1	TRBJ2-3	few	TRBD1	TGCGCCAGCAGCCAAAACGCACAGGGGCCAGATACGCAGTATTTT	CASSQNAQGPDTQYF
TRBV7-2	TRBJ2-5	many	NA	TGTGCCAGCAGCGCAGGGCGGATCCAAGAGACCCAGTACTTC	CASSAGRIQETQYF
TRBV4-2	TRBJ2-5	many	NA	TGTGCCAGCAGCCGCACGGGGCTCCAAGAGACCCAGTACTTC	CASSRTGLQETQYF
TRBV5-6	TRBJ2-7	few	NA	TGTGCCAGCAGCTTGATCACATCCTACGAGCAGTACTTC	CASSLITSYEQYF
TRBV7-2	TRBJ2-3	many	NA	TGTGCCAGCAGCTTCCAACTAGGAGATACGCAGTATTTT	CASSFQLGDTQYF
TRBV6-5	TRBJ2-7	NA	NA	TGTGCCAGCAGTTACAGTGACAGCCCTCCCTACGAGCAGTACTTC	CASSYSDSPPYEQYF
TRBV30	TRBJ2-1	NA	NA	TGTGCCTGGAGTGCCCGCATTGGAAACAATGAGCAGTTCTTC	CAWSARIGNNEQFF
TRBV10-2	TRBJ1-6	NA	NA	TGCGCCAGTGGGGGGAGGCGTGAGCCCCTCCACTTT	CASGGRREPLHF
TRBV2	TRBJ2-5	NA	NA	TGTGCCAGTAAAAGGGTGGGCCAAGAGACCCAGTACTTC	CASKRVGQETQYF
TRBV4-2	TRBJ2-1	few	NA	TGTGCCAGCAGCCTGGCGACCGGTGACAACTTCAATGAGCAGTTCTTC	CASSLATGDNFNEQFF
TRBV6-6	TRBJ2-3	NA	TRBD2	TGTGCCAGCAGTTACCCCGTAGCGGGAGGGGGCACAGATACGCAGTATTTT	CASSYPVAGGGTDTQYF
TRBV7-9	TRBJ2-7	once	NA	TGTGCCAGCAGCCATCGGACCTCGCGGGCTTACGAGCAGTACTTC	CASSHRTSRAYEQYF
TRBV10-3	TRBJ2-3	many	TRBD1	TGTGCCATCAGCCCGGGACAGGGGTCAGATACGCAGTATTTT	CAISPGQGSDTQYF
TRBV2	TRBJ2-7	NA	TRBD2	TGTGCCAGTAGGACTAGCGGGGGTTCGGATGAGCAGTACTTC	CASRTSGGSDEQYF
TRBV4-2	TRBJ1-3	few	NA	TGTGCCAGCAGCCAAGAGTGGGCTGAAGGAAACACCATATATTTT	CASSQEWAEGNTIYF
TRBV7-9	TRBJ1-2	NA	NA	TGTGCCAGCAGCTTAGCGCCCAGGCCTAACTATGGCCACACCTTC	CASSLAPRPNYGHTF
TRBV11-2	TRBJ2-5	NA	NA	TGTGCCAGCAGCTTATTGGAGGGCCGAACCGGCGGGACCCAGTACTTC	CASSLLEGRTGGTQYF
TRBV5-5	TRBJ1-2	NA	NA	TGTGCCAGCAGCCCCGAGGGAGCCTCGGGGGATGGCTACACCTTC	CASSPEGASGDGYTF
TRBV5-5	TRBJ1-2	NA	NA	TGTGCCAGCAGCTTGGCCGCAGGGGTTAACTATGGCTACACCTTC	CASSLAAGVNYGYTF
TRBV7-9	TRBJ1-1	few	TRBD1	TGTGCCAGCAGCTTGGGGGACAGGCCCATCACTGAAGCTTTCTTT	CASSLGDRPITEAFF
TRBV20-1	TRBJ2-7	many	TRBD2	TGCAGTGCTAGAGATCCGGCTAGCGGGGGGGCCCCAAACTACGGGCAGTACTTC	CSARDPASGGAPNYGQYF
TRBV4-2	TRBJ2-3	few	NA	TGTGCCAGCAGCCGAACTAGCAGTACCACAGATACGCAGTATTTT	CASSRTSSTTDTQYF
TRBV29-1	TRBJ1-2	few	NA	TGCAGCGTTGATGGGGTGGGGAACTATGGCTACACCTTC	CSVDGVGNYGYTF
TRBV7-9	TRBJ2-4	NA	NA	TGTGCCAGCAACCTTGGCGAACCTAACAAAAACATTCAGTACTTC	CASNLGEPNKNIQYF
TRBV20-1	TRBJ2-7	many	NA	TGCAGTGCTACCACCCAGGACTTTTCCACCTACGAGCAGTACTTC	CSATTQDFSTYEQYF
TRBV15	TRBJ2-7	many	NA	TGTGCCACCAGCAGAGATCAGGGGGACTCAGCGGGCGAGCAGTACTTC	CATSRDQGDSAGEQYF
TRBV3-1	TRBJ2-1	NA	TRBD1	TGTGCCAGCAGCCCAGGGGGCGGCCACGGGGATGAGCAGTTCTTC	CASSPGGGHGDEQFF
TRBV12-3/TRBV12-4	TRBJ1-5	NA	NA	TGTGCCGGCAGTTTAGACGGGAGGAATCAACCCCAGCATTTT	CAGSLDGRNQPQHF
TRBV28	TRBJ1-5	few	NA	TGTGCCAGCACCTCGGGGGCAGGTCAGCCCCAGCATTTT	CASTSGAGQPQHF
TRBV7-2	TRBJ1-2	NA	TRBD1	TGTGCCAGCAGCGCCCCAGGGGGTGGGTATGGCTACACCTTC	CASSAPGGGYGYTF
TRBV5-5	TRBJ2-2	few	TRBD2	TGTGCCAGCAGCTTGGCCGGGGGGAGCGGATCCGGGGAGCTGTTTTTT	CASSLAGGSGSGELFF
TRBV3-1	TRBJ1-1	NA	NA	TGTGCCAGCAGCCAAGAGCCAGGGATAAACACTGAAGCTTTCTTT	CASSQEPGINTEAFF
TRBV28	TRBJ1-3	few	NA	TGTGCCAGCAGTTCGAACACCATATATTTT	CASSSNTIYF